These 7 T cell receptor beta chains share one sample of origin, sequenced in a study of resident and recirculating memory T cells in vitiligo. Only in-frame clones appear in the TCRdb table, and some are missing; sequencing was by immunoSEQ multiplex PCR. The sample yields around 70,000 clones, approximately 93% seen once. The sequenced sample was blood. These TCRs come from a male donor with vitiligo.

The chain carries TRBV6-4 and TRBJ2-2; tentatively, D is TRBD2 (5 bases). The CDR3 spans 16 residues. Germline CDR1 and CDR2: MRHNA and SNTAGT. V lost 2 bases and J 4 bases, leaving 14 bases between the germline ends. The CDR3 DNA follows: TGTGCCAGCAGTGACACGGCTAGGCGGGCCACCGGGGAGCTGTTTTTT. Amino acids: CASSDTARRATGELFF.

Concerning this clone: Other nucleotide sequences in the sample specify the same CDR3. This chain uses TRBV4-3 with TRBJ2-2; D ambiguous. CDR3 size: 13 residues. The V gene lost 0 bases and the J gene lost 5 bases, with 4 bases spanning the gap. From germline, CDR1 is LGHNA and CDR2 YSLEER. CDR3 DNA: TGCGCCAGCAGCCAAGATCGGACCGGGGAGCTGTTTTTT. Amino acids: CASSQDRTGELFF.

J is TRBJ2-1 and V is TRBV28; 7 bases are a match to TRBD1. The trim removed 3 bases at V and 2 bases at J, leaving 10 bases unmatched. CDR1 MDHEN and CDR2 SYDVKM come from the germline V gene. This CDR3 is built from 17 residues. CDR3 sequence reads: CASSFLAQGRAYNEQFF. The CDR3 DNA follows: TGTGCCAGCAGTTTCCTGGCACAGGGGCGCGCCTACAATGAGCAGTTCTTC.

V is TRBV29-1 and J is TRBJ2-5, with 10 bases fitting TRBD2. The CDR3 spans 17 residues. CDR1 and CDR2 from the germline V gene are SQVTM and ANQGSEA. After removal of 0 bases from V and 0 bases from J, the junction contained 7 bases not matched to a gene. CDR3 in amino acids: CSVEDPLAGHYQETQYF. Here the CDR3 DNA reads TGCAGCGTTGAAGACCCACTAGCGGGGCACTACCAAGAGACCCAGTACTTC.

The V and J genes are TRBV6-6 and TRBJ2-7; 8 positions match TRBD1. Trimming took 8 bases from V and 6 from J; bases not matched to a gene: 12. CDR3 length equals 14 residues. Per germline, CDR1 MNHNY and CDR2 SVGAGI (reference sequence). CDR3 protein: CASAGGWTGREQYF. CDR3 nucleotide sequence: TGTGCCAGCGCAGGGGGCTGGACAGGGCGCGAGCAGTACTTC.

This sequence joins TRBV4-3 and TRBJ2-1, with D perhaps matching TRBD1 (6 bases). V was cut by 1 base and J by 4 bases, with 11 bases left in between. Germline CDR1 and CDR2: LGHNA and YSLEER. This CDR3 has 15 amino acids. CDR3 sequence reads: CASSQGQGYYNEQFF. The CDR3 nucleotides read TGCGCCAGCAGCCAAGGCCAGGGGTATTACAATGAGCAGTTCTTC.

The chain employs TRBV7-6 and TRBJ2-7; 9 nucleotides agree with TRBD1. V trimming: 5 bases; J trimming: 6 bases; junction bases outside the gene matches: 8. From germline, CDR1 is SGHVS and CDR2 FNYEAQ. This CDR3 has 14 amino acids. This CDR3 reads CASSRMTGGGEQYF. The CDR3 bases are TGTGCCAGCAGCCGGATGACAGGGGGAGGCGAGCAGTACTTC.